The clone carrying this TCR beta chain was found once. Its antigen remains unidentified. The data originate from a study of T cell responses to AZD1222 COVID-19 vaccine. Overall study results and limits: White British donors predominated, females outnumbered males, and clonal diversity was possibly underestimated.

The assay was immunoSEQ multiplex PCR, and TCRdb's table has in-frame clones only and misses some. The sample has 40,000 to 65,000 clones; 65% to 85% are singletons. The material sequenced was peripheral blood, taken on day 0 of AZD1222 vaccination. The receptor was isolated from an adult in good health.

CDR3 amino acids: CASSLGQGVHEQYF. The CDR3 coding sequence is TGCGCCAGCAGCTTGGGCCAGGGAGTCCACGAGCAGTACTTC. The V gene is TRBV5-1, the J gene TRBJ2-7; either TRBD1 or TRBD2 may supply D (5 bases each). Trimming stripped 0 bases from V and 5 bases from J, with 12 bases between. Germline V lookup: CDR1 SGHRS, CDR2 YFSETQ. The CDR3 runs 14 residues.